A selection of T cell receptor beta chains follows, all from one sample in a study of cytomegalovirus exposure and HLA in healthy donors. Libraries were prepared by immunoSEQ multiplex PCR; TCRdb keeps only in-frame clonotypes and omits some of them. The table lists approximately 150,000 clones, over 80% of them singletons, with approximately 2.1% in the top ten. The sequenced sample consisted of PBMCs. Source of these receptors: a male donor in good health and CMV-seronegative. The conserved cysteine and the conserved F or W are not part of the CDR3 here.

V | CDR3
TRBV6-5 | ASSTQNHRTDTQY
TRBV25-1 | ASSVLLTDNEQF
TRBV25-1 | ASSEPSGYNEQF
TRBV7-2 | ASRSTTASNQPQH
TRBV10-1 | AAGHSGANVLT
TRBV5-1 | ASSGPGDRRGSGNTIY
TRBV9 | ASRELEGQGFVEQF
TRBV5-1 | ASSPSFHRRNINYGYT
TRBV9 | ASSVDAGAGGPASEAF
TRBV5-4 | ASSLVGLGGYT
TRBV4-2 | ASSQQGAGTSDTQY
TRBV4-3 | ASSQGGQGWDEQF
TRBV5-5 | ASSLRGLGNTIY
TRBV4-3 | ASSHTGDSYNEQF
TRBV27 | ARTLRDRGYEQY
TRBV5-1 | ASSPQGALGYT
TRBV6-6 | ASSYRPQVYNSPLH
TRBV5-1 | ASSLAGVSTDTQY
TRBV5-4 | ASSSTGGDEKLF
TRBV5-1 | ASSLVLAGGPGNEQF
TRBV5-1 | ASSVNRRDTQY
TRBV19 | ASSARENTEAF